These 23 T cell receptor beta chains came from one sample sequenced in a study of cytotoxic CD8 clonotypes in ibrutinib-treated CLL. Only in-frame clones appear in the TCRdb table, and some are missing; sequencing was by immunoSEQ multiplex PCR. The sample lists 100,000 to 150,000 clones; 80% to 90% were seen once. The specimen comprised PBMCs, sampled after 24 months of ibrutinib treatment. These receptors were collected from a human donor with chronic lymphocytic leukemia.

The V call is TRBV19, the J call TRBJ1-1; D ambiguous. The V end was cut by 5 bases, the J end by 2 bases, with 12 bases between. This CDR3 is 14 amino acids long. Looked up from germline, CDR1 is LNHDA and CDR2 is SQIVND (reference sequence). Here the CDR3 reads CASSLVAANTEAFF. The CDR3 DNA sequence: TGTGCCAGTAGTCTAGTGGCAGCTAACACTGAAGCTTTCTTT. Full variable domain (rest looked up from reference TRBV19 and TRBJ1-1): DGGITQSPKYLFRKEGQNVTLSCEQNLNHDAMYWYRQDPGQGLRLIYYSQIVNDFQKGDIAEGYSVSREKKESFPLTVTSAQKNPTAFYLCASSLVAANTEAFFGQGTRLTVV.

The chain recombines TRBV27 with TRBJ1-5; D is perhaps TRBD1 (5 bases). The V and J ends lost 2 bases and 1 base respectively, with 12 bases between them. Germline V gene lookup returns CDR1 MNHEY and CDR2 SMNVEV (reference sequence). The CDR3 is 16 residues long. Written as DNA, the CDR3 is TGTGCCAGCAGTTTAAGGGCAGGGAGCAGCAATCAGCCCCAGCATTTT. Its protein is CASSLRAGSSNQPQHF.

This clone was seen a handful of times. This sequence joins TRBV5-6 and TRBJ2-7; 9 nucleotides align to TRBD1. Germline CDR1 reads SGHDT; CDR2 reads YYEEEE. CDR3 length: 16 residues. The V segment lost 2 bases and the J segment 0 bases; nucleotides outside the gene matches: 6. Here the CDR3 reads CASSFGQGRASYEQYF. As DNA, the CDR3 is TGTGCCAGCAGCTTTGGACAGGGGAGGGCCTCCTACGAGCAGTACTTC.

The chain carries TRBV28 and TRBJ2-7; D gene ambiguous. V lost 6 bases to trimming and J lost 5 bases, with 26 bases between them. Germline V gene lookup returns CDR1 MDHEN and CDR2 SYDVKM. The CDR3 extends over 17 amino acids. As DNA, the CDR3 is TGTGCCAGCAGATGGAGCCTCAGTGCCCCCTCTTCCGACGAGCAGTACTTC. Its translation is CASRWSLSAPSSDEQYF.

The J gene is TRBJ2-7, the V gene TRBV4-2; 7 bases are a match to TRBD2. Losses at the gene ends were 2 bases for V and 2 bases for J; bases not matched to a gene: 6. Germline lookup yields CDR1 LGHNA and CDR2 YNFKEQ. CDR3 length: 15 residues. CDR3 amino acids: CASSQYQAGAYEQYF. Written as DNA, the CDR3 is TGTGCCAGCAGCCAATACCAGGCGGGGGCCTACGAGCAGTACTTC.

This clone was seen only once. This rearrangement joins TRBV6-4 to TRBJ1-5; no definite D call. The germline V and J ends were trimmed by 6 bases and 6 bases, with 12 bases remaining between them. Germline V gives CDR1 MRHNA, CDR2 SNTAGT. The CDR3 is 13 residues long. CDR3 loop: CASSARDIQPQHF. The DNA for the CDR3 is TGTGCCAGCAGCGCGCGGGATATTCAGCCCCAGCATTTT.

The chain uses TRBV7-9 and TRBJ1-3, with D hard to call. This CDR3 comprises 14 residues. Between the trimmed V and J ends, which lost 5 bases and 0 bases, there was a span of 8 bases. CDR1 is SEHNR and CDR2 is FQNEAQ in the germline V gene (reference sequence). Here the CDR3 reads CASSLGFSGNTIYF. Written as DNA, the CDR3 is TGTGCCAGCAGCCTCGGATTCTCTGGAAACACCATATATTTT.

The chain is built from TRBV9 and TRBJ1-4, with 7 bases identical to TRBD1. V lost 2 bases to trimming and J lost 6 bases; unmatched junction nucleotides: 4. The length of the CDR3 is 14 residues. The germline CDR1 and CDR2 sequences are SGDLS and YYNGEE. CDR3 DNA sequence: TGTGCCAGCAGCGTGGGGACAGATTATGAAAAACTGTTTTTT. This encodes CASSVGTDYEKLFF.

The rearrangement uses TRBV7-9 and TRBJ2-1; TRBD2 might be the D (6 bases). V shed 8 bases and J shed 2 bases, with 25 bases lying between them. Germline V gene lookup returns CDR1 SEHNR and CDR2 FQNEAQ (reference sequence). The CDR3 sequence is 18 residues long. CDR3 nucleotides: TGTGCCAGCGCGGCCGCATGGGGAGGCGCCTCGGCCTACAATGAGCAGTTCTTC. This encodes CASAAAWGGASAYNEQFF.

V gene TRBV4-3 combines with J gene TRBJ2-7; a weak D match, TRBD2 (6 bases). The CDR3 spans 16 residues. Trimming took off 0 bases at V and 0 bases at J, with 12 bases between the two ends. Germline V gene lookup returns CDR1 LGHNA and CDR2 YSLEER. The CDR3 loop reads CASSQDSAGSSYEQYF. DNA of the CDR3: TGCGCCAGCAGCCAAGATAGTGCGGGAAGCTCCTACGAGCAGTACTTC.

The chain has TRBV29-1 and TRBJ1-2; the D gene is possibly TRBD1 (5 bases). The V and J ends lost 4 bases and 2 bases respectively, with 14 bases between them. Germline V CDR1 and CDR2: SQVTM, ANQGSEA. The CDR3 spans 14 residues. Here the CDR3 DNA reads TGCAGCGTTGGAAGCTCCGGGGGGAACTATGGCTACACCTTC. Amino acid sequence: CSVGSSGGNYGYTF.

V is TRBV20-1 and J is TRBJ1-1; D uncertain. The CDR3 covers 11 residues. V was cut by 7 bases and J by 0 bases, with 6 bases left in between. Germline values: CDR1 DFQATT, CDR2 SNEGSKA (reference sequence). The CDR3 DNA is TGCAGTGGAAACATGAACACTGAAGCTTTCTTT. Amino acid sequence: CSGNMNTEAFF.

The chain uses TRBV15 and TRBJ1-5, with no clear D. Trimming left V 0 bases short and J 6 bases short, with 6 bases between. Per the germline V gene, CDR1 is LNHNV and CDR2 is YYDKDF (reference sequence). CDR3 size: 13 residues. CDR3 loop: CATSREGGQPQHF. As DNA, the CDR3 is TGTGCCACCAGCAGAGAGGGAGGTCAGCCCCAGCATTTT.

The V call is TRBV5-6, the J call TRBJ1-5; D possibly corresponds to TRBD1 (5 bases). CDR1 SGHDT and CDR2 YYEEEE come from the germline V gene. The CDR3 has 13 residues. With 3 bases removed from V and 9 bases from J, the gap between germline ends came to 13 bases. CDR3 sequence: CASSWGRGGPQHF. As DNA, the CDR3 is TGTGCCAGCAGCTGGGGGAGGGGAGGGCCCCAGCATTTT.

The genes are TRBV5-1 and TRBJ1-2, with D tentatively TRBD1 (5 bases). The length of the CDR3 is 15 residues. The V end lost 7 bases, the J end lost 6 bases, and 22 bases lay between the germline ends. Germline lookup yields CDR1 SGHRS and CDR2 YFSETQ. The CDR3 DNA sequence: TGCGCCAGCTCCCACCGGGACTTTCAAGATAATGGCTACACCTTC. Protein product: CASSHRDFQDNGYTF.

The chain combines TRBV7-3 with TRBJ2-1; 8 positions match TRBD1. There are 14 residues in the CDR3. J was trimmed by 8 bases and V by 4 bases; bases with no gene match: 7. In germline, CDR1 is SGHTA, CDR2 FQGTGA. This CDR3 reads CASSSQAGGYEQFF. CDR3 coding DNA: TGTGCCAGCAGCTCTCAGGCAGGGGGCTATGAGCAGTTCTTC.

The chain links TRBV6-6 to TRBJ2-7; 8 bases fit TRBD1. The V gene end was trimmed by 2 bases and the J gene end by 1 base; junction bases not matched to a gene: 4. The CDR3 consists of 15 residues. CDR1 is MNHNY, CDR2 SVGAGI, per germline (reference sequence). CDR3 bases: TGTGCCAGCAGTTACGGACAGGGTGGGTCCTACGAGCAGTACTTC. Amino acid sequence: CASSYGQGGSYEQYF.

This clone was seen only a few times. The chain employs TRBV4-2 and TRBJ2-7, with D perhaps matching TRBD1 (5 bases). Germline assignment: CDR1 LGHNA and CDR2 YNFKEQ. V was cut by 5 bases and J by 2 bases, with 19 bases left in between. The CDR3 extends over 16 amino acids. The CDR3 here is CASSSPQVGDPYEQYF. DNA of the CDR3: TGTGCCAGCAGCTCCCCACAGGTGGGTGACCCCTACGAGCAGTACTTC.

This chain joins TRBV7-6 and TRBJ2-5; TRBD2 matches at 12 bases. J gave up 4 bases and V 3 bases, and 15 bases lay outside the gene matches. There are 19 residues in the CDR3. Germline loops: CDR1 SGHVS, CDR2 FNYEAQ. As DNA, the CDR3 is TGTGCCAGCAGCTTTATCCGAACTAGCGGGGGGAGAAAGCTAGAGACCCAGTACTTC. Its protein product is CASSFIRTSGGRKLETQYF.

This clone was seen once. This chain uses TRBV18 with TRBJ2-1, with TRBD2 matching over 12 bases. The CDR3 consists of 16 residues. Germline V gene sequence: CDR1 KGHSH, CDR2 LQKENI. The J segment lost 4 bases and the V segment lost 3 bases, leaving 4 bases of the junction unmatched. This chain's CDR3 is CASSPPSGGAYNEQFF. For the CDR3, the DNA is TGTGCCAGCTCACCCCCTAGCGGGGGGGCGTACAATGAGCAGTTCTTC. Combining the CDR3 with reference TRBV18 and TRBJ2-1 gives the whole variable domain NAGVMQNPRHLVRRRGQEARLRCSPMKGHSHVYWYRQLPEEGLKFMVYLQKENIIDESGMPKERFSAEFPKEGPSILRIQQVVRGDSAAYFCASSPPSGGAYNEQFFGPGTRLTVL.

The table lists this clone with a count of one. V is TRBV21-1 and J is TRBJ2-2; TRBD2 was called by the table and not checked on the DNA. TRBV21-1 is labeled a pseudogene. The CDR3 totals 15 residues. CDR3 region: CASSKPVYYTGELFF. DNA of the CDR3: TGTGCCAGCAGCAAACCGGTCTACTACACCGGGGAGCTGTTTTTT.

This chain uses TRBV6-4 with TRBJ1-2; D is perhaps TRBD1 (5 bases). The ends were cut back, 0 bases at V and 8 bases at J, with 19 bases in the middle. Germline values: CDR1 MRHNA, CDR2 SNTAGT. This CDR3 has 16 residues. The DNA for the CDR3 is TGTGCCAGCAGTGACTCGGCGGGGCTTGCTAGGAAGGGCTACACCTTC. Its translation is CASSDSAGLARKGYTF.

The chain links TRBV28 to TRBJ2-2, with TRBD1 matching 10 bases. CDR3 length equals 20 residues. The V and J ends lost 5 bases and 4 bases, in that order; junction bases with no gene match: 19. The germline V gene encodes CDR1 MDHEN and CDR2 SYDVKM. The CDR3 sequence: CASSAHPYSRTGGLTGELFF. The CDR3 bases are TGTGCCAGCAGTGCCCACCCCTACAGCCGGACAGGGGGACTCACCGGGGAGCTGTTTTTT.